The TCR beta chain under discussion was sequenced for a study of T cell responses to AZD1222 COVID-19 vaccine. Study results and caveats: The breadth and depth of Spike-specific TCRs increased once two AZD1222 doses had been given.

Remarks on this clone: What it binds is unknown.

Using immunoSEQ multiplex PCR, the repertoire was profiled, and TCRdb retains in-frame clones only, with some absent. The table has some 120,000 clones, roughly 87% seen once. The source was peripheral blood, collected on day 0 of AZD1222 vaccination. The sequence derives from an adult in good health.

As DNA, the CDR3 is TGTGCCAGCAGTAGATTAGACGGGACTAGCGGGGGAGGAGGAGAGACCCAGTACTTC. This encodes CASSRLDGTSGGGGETQYF. The chain is built from TRBV6-6 and TRBJ2-5; 14 bases map to TRBD2. The CDR3 consists of 19 residues. Germline V gives CDR1 MNHNY, CDR2 SVGAGI (reference sequence). V lost 5 bases, J lost 4 bases, and 15 bases stayed unmatched.